This TCR beta chain originates from a study of T cell changes during pregnancy in multiple sclerosis. The protocol was immunoSEQ multiplex PCR, while the TCRdb copy is restricted to in-frame clones and leaves out a portion. The profile shows more than 40,000 clones, about 90% of them singletons. Per germline, CDR1 KGHSY and CDR2 FQNENV. The junction had 6 bases not matched to a gene; V was cut back by 4 bases and J by 4 bases. The CDR3 is made up of 16 amino acids. This material consisted of CD8+ T cells from peripheral blood mononuclear cells, taken after pregnancy. J is TRBJ2-2 and V is TRBV16; 10 bases match TRBD1. The source of this sequence is a female donor with multiple sclerosis, enrolled in a pregnancy study. The CDR3 nucleotides read TGTGCCAGCAGCCTGGGACAGGGGACCTTCACCGGGGAGCTGTTTTTT. It encodes CASSLGQGTFTGELFF.